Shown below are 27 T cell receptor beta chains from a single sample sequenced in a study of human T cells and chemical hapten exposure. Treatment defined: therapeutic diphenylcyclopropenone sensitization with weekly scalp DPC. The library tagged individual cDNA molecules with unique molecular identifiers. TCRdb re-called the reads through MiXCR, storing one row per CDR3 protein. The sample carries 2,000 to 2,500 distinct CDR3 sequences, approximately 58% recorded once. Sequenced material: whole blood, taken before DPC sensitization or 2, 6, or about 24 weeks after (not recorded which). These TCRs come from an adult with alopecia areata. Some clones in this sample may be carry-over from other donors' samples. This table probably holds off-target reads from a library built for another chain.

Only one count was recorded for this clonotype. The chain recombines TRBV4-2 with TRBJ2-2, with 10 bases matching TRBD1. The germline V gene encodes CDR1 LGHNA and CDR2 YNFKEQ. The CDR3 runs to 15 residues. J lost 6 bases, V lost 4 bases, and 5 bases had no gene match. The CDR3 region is CASSPYGQGAGELFF. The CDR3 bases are TGTGCCAGCAGCCCCTACGGACAGGGGGCCGGGGAGCTGTTTTTT.

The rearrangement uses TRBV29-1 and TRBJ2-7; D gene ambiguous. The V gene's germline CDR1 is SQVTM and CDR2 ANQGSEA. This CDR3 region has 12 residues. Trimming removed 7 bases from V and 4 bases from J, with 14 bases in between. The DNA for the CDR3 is TGCAGCGCCTGGACCCCCGGGTACGAGCAGTACTTC. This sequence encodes CSAWTPGYEQYF.

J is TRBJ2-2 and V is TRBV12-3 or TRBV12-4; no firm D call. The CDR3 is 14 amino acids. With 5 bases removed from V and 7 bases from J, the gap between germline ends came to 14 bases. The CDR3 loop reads CASSPVRGGGELFF. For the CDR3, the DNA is TGTGCCAGCAGTCCCGTTCGCGGTGGCGGGGAGCTGTTTTTT.

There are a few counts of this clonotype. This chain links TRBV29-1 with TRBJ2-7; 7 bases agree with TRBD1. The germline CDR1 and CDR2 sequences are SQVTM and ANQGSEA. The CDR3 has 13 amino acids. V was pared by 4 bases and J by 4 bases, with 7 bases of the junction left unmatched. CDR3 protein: CSVGGQEPYEQYF. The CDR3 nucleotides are TGCAGCGTTGGAGGACAGGAGCCTTACGAGCAGTACTTC.

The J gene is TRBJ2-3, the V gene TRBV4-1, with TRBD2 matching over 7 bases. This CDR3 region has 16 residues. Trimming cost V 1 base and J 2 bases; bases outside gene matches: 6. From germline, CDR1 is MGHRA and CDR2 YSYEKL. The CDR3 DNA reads TGCGCCAGCAGCCAAGGCCCTAGCGGCTACACAGATACGCAGTATTTT. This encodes CASSQGPSGYTDTQYF.

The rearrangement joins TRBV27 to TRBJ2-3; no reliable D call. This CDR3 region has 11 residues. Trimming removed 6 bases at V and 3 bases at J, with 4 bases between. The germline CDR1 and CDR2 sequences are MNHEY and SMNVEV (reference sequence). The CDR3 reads CASRGTDTQYF. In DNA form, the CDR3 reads TGTGCCAGCAGGGGGACAGATACGCAGTATTTT.

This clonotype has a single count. The CDR3 loop reads CASSDDTQETQYF. The CDR3 nucleotides are TGTGCCAGCAGTGATGACACCCAAGAGACCCAGTACTTC. This chain uses TRBV2 with TRBJ2-5; no clear D. The CDR3 contains 13 residues. The germline V and J ends were trimmed by 3 bases and 1 base, with 6 bases remaining between them. Per the germline V gene, CDR1 is SNHLY and CDR2 is FYNNEI. The whole variable domain, remainder taken from reference TRBV2 and TRBJ2-5, is EPEVTQTPSHQVTQMGQEVILRCVPISNHLYFYWYRQILGQKVEFLVSFYNNEISEKSEIFDDQFSVERPDGSNFTLKIRSTKLEDSAMYFCASSDDTQETQYFGPGTRLLVL.

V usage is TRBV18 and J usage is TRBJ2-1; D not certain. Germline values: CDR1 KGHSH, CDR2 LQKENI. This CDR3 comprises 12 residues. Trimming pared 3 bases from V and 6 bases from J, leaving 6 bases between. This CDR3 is CASSPTLNEQFF. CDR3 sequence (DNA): TGTGCCAGCTCACCCACACTCAATGAGCAGTTCTTC. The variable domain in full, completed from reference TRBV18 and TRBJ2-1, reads NAGVMQNPRHLVRRRGQEARLRCSPMKGHSHVYWYRQLPEEGLKFMVYLQKENIIDESGMPKERFSAEFPKEGPSILRIQQVVRGDSAAYFCASSPTLNEQFFGPGTRLTVL.

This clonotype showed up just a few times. The CDR3 loop reads CASSIAGLAADTQYF. For the CDR3, the DNA is TGCGCCAGCAGTATTGCGGGACTAGCGGCAGATACGCAGTATTTT. V gene TRBV10-2 combines with J gene TRBJ2-3; TRBD2 aligns across 11 bases. The CDR3 loop spans 15 amino acids. Germline-derived CDR1 and CDR2 are WSHSY and SAAADI. Trimming cost V 5 bases and J 4 bases; bases outside gene matches: 5.

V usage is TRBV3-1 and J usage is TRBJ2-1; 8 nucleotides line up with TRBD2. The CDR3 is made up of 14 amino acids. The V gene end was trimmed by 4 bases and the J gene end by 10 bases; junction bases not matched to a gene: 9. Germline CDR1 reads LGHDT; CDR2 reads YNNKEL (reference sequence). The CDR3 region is CASSRSGGLGEQFF. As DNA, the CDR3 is TGTGCCAGCAGCCGAAGCGGGGGCCTGGGGGAGCAGTTCTTC.

The CDR3 protein is CASSYLTGGVYEQYF. CDR3 nucleotides: TGTGCCAGCAGTTACCTGACAGGGGGTGTGTACGAGCAGTACTTC. The chain employs TRBV6-5 and TRBJ2-7; 9 bases map to TRBD1. The CDR3 spans 15 residues. The V and J ends lost 2 bases and 4 bases, in that order; junction bases with no gene match: 6. The V gene's germline CDR1 is MNHEY and CDR2 SVGAGI.

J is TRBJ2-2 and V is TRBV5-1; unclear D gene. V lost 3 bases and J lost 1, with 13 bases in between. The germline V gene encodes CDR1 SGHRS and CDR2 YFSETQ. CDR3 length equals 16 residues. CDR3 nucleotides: TGCGCCAGCAGCTGGTCCCAGGACCTGAACACCGGGGAGCTGTTTTTT. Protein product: CASSWSQDLNTGELFF.

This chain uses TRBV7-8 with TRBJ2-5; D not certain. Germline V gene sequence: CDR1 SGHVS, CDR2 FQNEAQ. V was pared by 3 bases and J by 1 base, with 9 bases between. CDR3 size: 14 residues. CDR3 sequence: CASSLGSGQETQYF. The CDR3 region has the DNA TGTGCCAGCAGCTTGGGGTCAGGCCAAGAGACCCAGTACTTC.

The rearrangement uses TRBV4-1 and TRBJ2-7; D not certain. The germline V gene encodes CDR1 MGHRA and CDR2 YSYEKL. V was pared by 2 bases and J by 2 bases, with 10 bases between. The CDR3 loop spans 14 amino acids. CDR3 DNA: TGCGCCAGCAGCCAATCTCCTGCGGCCTACGAGCAGTACTTC. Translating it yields CASSQSPAAYEQYF.

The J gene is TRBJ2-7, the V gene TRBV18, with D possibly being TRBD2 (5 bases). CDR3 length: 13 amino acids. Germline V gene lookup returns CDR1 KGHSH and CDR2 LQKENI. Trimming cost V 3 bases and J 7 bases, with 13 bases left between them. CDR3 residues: CASSPAGLGEQYF. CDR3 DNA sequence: TGTGCCAGCTCACCCGCGGGCCTGGGGGAGCAGTACTTC.

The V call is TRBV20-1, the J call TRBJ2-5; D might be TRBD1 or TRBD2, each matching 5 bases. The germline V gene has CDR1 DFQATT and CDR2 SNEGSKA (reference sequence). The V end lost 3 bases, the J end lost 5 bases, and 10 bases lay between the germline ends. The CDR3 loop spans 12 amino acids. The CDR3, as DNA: TGCAGTGCTAGTGGGGGTCGCGAGACCCAGTACTTC. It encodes CSASGGRETQYF.

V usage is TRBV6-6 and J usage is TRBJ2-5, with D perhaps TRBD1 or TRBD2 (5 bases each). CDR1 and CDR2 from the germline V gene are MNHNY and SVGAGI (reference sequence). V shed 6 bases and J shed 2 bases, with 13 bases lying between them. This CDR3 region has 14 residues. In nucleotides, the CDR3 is TGTGCCAGCAGCCGCACCGGGACGCAAGAGACCCAGTACTTC. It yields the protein CASSRTGTQETQYF.

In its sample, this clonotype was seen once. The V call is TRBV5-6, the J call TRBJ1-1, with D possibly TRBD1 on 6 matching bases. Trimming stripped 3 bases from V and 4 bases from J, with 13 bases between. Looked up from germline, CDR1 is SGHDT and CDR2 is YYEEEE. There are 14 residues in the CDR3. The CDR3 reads CASSSGVRGTEAFF. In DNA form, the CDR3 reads TGTGCCAGCAGCTCCGGGGTCAGGGGCACTGAAGCTTTCTTT.

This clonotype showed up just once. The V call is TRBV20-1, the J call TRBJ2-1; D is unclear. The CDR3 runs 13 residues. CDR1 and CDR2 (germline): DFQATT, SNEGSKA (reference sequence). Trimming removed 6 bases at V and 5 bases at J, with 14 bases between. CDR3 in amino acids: CSAQKLRDNEQFF. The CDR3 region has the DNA TGCAGTGCACAGAAATTACGGGACAATGAGCAGTTCTTC.

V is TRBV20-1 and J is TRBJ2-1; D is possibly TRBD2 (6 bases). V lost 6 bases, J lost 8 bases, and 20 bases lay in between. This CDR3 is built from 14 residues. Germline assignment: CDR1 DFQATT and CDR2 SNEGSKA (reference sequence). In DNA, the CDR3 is TGCAGTGCCCTCCCGGGACTGGGGAAGCATGAGCAGTTCTTC. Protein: CSALPGLGKHEQFF.

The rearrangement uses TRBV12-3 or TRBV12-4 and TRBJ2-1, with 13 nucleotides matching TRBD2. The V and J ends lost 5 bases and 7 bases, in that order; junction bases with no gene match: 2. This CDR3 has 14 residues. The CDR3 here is CASSRLAGGNEQFF. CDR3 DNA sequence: TGTGCCAGCAGTAGACTAGCGGGAGGTAATGAGCAGTTCTTC.

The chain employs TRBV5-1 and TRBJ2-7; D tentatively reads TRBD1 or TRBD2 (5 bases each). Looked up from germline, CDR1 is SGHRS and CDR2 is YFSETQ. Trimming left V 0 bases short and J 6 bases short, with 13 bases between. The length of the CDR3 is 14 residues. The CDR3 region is CASSLAAGTVEQYF. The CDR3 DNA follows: TGCGCCAGCAGCTTGGCGGCAGGGACGGTCGAGCAGTACTTC. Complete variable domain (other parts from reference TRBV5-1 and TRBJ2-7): KAGVTQTPRYLIKTRGQQVTLSCSPISGHRSVSWYQQTPGQGLQFLFEYFSETQRNKGNFPGRFSGRQFSNSRSEMNVSTLELGDSALYLCASSLAAGTVEQYFGPGTRLTVT.

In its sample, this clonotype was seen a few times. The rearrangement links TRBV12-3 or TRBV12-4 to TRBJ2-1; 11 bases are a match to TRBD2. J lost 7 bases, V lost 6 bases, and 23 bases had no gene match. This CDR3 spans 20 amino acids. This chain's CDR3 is CASRPGGASGRPRQGNEQFF. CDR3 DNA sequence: TGTGCCAGCAGGCCGGGAGGGGCTAGCGGGAGGCCCCGCCAAGGAAATGAGCAGTTCTTC.

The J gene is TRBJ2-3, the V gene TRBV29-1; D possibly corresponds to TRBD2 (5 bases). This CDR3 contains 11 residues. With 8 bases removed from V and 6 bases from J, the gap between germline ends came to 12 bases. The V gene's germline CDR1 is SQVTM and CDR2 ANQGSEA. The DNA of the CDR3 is TGCAGCCCGGAGGTTGGTGATACGCAGTATTTT. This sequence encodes CSPEVGDTQYF.

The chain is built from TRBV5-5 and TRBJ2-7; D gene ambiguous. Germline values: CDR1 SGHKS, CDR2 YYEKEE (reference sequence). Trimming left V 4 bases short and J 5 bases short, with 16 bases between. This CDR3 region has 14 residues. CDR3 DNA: TGTGCCAGCAGCCCCCTGGGTCCTCCCCACGAGCAGTACTTC. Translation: CASSPLGPPHEQYF.

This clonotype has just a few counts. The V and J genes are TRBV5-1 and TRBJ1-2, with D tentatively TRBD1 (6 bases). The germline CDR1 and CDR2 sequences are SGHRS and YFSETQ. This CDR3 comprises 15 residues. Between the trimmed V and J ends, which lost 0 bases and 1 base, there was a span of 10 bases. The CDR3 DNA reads TGCGCCAGCAGCTTGGGACAGGCCCTTAACTATGGCTACACCTTC. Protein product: CASSLGQALNYGYTF.

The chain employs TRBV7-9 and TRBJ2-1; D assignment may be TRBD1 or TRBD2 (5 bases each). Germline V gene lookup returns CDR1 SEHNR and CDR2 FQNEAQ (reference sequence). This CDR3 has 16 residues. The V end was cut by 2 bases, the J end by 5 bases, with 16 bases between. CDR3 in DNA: TGTGCCAGCAGCTTAAGGGGCGAGGGACCCAACAATGAGCAGTTCTTC. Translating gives CASSLRGEGPNNEQFF.